This TCR beta chain is from a study of T cells in Graves' hyperthyroidism and ophthalmopathy. Germline V gene data show CDR1 as SGHTA and CDR2 as FQGNSA. CDR3 length: 19 residues. Unmatched junction bases numbered 9, after V lost 3 bases and J lost 1 base. RNA transcripts provided the source from which TCR beta CDR3 regions were amplified. First-round RT-PCR with HTBI primers amplified the TCR CDR3 region. TCRdb passed the multiplex PCR reads through MiXCR, listing each CDR3 protein once. The top ten hold approximately 50% of the sample, which has under 250,000 distinct CDR3 sequences, 17% seen once. Only a few counts were recorded for this clonotype. PBMCs came from roughly 10 ml fresh peripheral blood.

The chain carries TRBV7-2 and TRBJ2-2, with TRBD2 identical over 12 bases. The receptor was isolated from a man aged 45-65 years with Graves' hyperthyroidism. Input material: blood. The chain's CDR3 is CASSFSTSGSSWNTGELFF. CDR3 nucleotide sequence: TGTGCCAGCAGCTTTTCGACTAGCGGGAGTTCGTGGAACACCGGGGAGCTGTTTTTT.